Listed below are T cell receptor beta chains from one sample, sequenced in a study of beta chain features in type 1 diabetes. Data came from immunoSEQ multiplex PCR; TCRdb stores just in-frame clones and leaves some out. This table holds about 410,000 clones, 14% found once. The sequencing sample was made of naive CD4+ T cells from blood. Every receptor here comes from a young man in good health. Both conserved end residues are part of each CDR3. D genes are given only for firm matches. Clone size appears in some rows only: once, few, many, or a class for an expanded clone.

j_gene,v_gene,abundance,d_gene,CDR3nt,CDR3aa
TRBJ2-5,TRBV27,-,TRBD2,TGTGCCAGCAGTCCCGGACTAGCGGGAGTTTCCCAGTACTTC,CASSPGLAGVSQYF
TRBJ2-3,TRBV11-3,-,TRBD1,TGTGCCAGCGACAGGGGAGATACGCAGTATTTT,CASDRGDTQYF
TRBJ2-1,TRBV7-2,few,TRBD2,TGTGCCAGCAGCTGGACCGGGACTAGCGGGAATGAGCAGTTCTTC,CASSWTGTSGNEQFF
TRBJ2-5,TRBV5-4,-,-,TGTGCCAGCAGCTTCACAGGGGAGGGGACCCAGTACTTC,CASSFTGEGTQYF
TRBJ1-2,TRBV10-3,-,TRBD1,TGTGCCATCAGGGTTGGACAGGGGTACTATGGCTACACCTTC,CAIRVGQGYYGYTF
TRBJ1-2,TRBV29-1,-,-,TGCAGCTTCCTTACCGGTTCGGCTGGCTACACCTTC,CSFLTGSAGYTF
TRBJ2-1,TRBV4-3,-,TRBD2,TGCGCCAGCAGCCAAGTTGGGGGGGTGATGTACAATGAGCAGTTCTTC,CASSQVGGVMYNEQFF
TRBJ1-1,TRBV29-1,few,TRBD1,TGCAGCGCAGACAGGGGGGCATTAGCTTTCTTT,CSADRGALAFF
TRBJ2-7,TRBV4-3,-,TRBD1,TGCGCCAGCAGCCAGGCGACAGGGGACACCCACGAGCAGTACTTC,CASSQATGDTHEQYF
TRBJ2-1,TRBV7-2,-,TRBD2,TGTGCCAGCAGCTCCCAACTAGCGGGAGGGAAGGGTGAGCAGTTCTTC,CASSSQLAGGKGEQFF
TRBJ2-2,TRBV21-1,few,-,TGTGCCAGCAGCGAGGGCCAGCCCAGGGGAACCGGGGAGCTGTTTTTT,CASSEGQPRGTGELFF
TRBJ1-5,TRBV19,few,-,TGTGCCAGTAGTATGGAAGATCAGCCCCAGCATTTT,CASSMEDQPQHF
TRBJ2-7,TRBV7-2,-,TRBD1,TGTGCCAGCAGCTTATGGGACAGGGGTCGCGAGCAGTACTTC,CASSLWDRGREQYF
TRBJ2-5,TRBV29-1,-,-,TGCAGCGCGATGGAGGGAGGAGAGACCCAGTACTTC,CSAMEGGETQYF
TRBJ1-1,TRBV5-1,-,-,TGCGCCAGCAGCTTGGAAGGGACTGAAGCTTTCTTT,CASSLEGTEAFF
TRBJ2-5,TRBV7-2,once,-,TGTGCCAGCAGCTTAGACTTATACCAAGAGACCCAGTACTTC,CASSLDLYQETQYF
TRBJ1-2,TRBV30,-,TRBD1,TGTGCCGGCGGACAGGGAAACTATGGCTACACCTTC,CAGGQGNYGYTF
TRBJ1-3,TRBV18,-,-,TGTGCCAGCTCGGCACTCTCTGGCTCTGGAAACACCATATATTTT,CASSALSGSGNTIYF
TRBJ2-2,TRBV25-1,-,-,TGTGCCAGCAGGAGAGGGACGGACACCGGGGAGCTGTTTTTT,CASRRGTDTGELFF
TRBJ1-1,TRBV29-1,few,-,TGCAGCGTTGAGGAGGTCAGTCTGAACACTGAAGCTTTCTTT,CSVEEVSLNTEAFF
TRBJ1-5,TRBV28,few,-,TGTGCCAGCAGTTCCTTGGGAGGGTGGCTTACCAATCAGCCCCAGCATTTT,CASSSLGGWLTNQPQHF
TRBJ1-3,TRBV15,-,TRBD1,TGTGCCACCAGCAGAGACCAGACAGGGGGATCTGGAAACACCATATATTTT,CATSRDQTGGSGNTIYF
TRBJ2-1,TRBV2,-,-,TGTGCCAGCATGTTCTACAATGAGCAGTTCTTC,CASMFYNEQFF
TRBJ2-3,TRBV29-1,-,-,TGCAGCGCCAGGGAAGGCACAGATACGCAGTATTTT,CSAREGTDTQYF
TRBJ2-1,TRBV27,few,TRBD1,TGTGCCAGCAGTCCTCGGGACAGGGGAACCAAGCAGTTCTTC,CASSPRDRGTKQFF
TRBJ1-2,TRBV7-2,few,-,TGTGCCAGCACCTTGGGTACCAGGAGTTATGGCTACACCTTC,CASTLGTRSYGYTF
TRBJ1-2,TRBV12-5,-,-,TGTGCTAGTGGTTTGGTTTACAGCTATGGCTACACCTTC,CASGLVYSYGYTF
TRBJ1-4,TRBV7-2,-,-,TGTGCCAGCAGCTTATATAGGCTGGCGACTAATGAAAAACTGTTTTTT,CASSLYRLATNEKLFF
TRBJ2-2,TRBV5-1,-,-,TGCGCCAGCAGCCTCGGACCATTCACCGGGGAGCTGTTTTTT,CASSLGPFTGELFF
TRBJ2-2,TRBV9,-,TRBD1,TGTGCCAGCAGCGTACGGTCGACAGGGCCCACCGGGGAGCTGTTTTTT,CASSVRSTGPTGELFF
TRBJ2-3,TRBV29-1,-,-,TGCAGCGTTGACATCTTAGATACGCAGTATTTT,CSVDILDTQYF
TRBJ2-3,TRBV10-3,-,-,TGTGCCATCCTCAACACAGATACGCAGTATTTT,CAILNTDTQYF
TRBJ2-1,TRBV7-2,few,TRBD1,TGTGCCAGCAGCTTAGTACATGTGACAGGGCATTACAATGAGCAGTTCTTC,CASSLVHVTGHYNEQFF
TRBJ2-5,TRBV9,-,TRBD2,TGTGCCAGCAGCGTAGCACTAGCGAGCCCAGAGACCCAGTACTTC,CASSVALASPETQYF
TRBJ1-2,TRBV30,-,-,TGTGCCTGGAGTGTACTCCACCTTATATCAGGCTACACCTTC,CAWSVLHLISGYTF
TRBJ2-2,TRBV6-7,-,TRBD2,TGTGCCAGCAGTTACTCGACGGCAGGACCCCGACCTAGCGGGAAGACCGGGGAGCTGTTTTTT,CASSYSTAGPRPSGKTGELFF